Included here is one T cell receptor (beta chain) sequence, with context. Its antigen is unidentified. This specimen belongs to a study of cytomegalovirus exposure and HLA in healthy donors. The length of the CDR3 is 16 residues. Germline V gene lookup returns CDR1 KGHSH and CDR2 LQKENI. V dropped 0 bases and J dropped 4; count of bases not matched to a gene: 8. Regarding the study as a whole: When presence/absence was analysed, sequencing depth was taken to be roughly uniform across donors. Owing to their indistinguishability, certain V segments, notably TRBV6-2 and TRBV6-3, were excluded. In a later analysis, parvovirus B19, influenza, CMV and Epstein-Barr virus appeared linked to several top co-occurrence clusters.

PCR employed 60 Vbeta and 13 Jbeta primers. Measured with immunoSEQ multiplex PCR; TCRdb has only the in-frame clones, and not every one. The sample contains 210,000 or so clones, approximately 80% of which appear only once. The receptor's source is a girl aged 10-17 years in good health and CMV-seronegative. Sequenced material: PBMCs. The V gene is TRBV18, the J gene TRBJ2-5; 7 nucleotides line up with TRBD1. CDR3: CASSPPGTVGLETQYF. Written as DNA, the CDR3 is TGTGCCAGCTCACCACCCGGGACAGTAGGGCTAGAGACCCAGTACTTC.